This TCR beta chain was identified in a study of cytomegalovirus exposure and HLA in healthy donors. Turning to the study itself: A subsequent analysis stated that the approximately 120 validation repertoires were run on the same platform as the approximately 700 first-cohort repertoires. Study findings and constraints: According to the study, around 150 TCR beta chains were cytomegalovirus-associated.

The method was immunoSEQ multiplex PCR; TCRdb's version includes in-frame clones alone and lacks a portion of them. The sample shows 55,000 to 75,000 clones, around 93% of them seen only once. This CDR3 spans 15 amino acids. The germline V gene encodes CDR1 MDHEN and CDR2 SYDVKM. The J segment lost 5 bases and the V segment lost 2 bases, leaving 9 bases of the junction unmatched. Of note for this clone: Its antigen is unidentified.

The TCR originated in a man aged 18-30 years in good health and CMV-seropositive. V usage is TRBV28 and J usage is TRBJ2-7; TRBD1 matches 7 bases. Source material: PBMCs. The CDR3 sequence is CASSLITRGMDEQYF. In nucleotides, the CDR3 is TGTGCCAGCAGTTTAATCACCAGGGGGATGGACGAGCAGTACTTC.